Following are 3 T cell receptor beta chains from one sample sequenced in a study of blood T cell repertoires in COVID-19. The table came from immunoSEQ multiplex PCR; TCRdb's copy has only in-frame clones and leaves some out. The sample has about 220,000 clones; over 70% are singletons. Material: peripheral blood. Receptors originate from a woman in her sixties or seventies with acute or convalescent COVID-19.

This chain joins TRBV6-2 or TRBV6-3 and TRBJ2-1, with D perhaps matching TRBD2 (5 bases). Germline values: CDR1 MNHEY, CDR2 SVGEGT. The CDR3 contains 12 residues. Trimming pared 2 bases from V and 7 bases from J, leaving 6 bases between. CDR3 coding DNA: TGTGCCAGCAGTTACCGGGGTAATGAGCAGTTCTTC. Its translation is CASSYRGNEQFF.

This chain joins TRBV7-3 and TRBJ2-2; 10 bases are a match to TRBD2. The germline V gene has CDR1 SGHTA and CDR2 FQGTGA. The CDR3 is made up of 17 amino acids. The V segment lost 6 bases and the J segment 4 bases; nucleotides outside the gene matches: 11. This chain's CDR3 is CASSPSGGATSTGELFF. The CDR3 nucleotides read TGTGCCAGCAGTCCAAGCGGGGGGGCGACTAGCACCGGGGAGCTGTTTTTT.

The CDR3 loop is CASLGGGSYNEQFF. CDR3 DNA sequence: TGTGCCAGCTTGGGGGGTGGTAGCTACAATGAGCAGTTCTTC. V usage is TRBV7-2 and J usage is TRBJ2-1; tentative D call: TRBD2 (6 bases). CDR1 is SGHTA, CDR2 FQGNSA, per germline. This CDR3 has 14 amino acids. Trimming shortened V by 8 bases and J by 3 bases, and 14 bases separated the two germline ends. The complete variable domain, with remaining parts taken from reference TRBV7-2 and TRBJ2-1, reads GAGVSQSPSNKVTEKGKDVELRCDPISGHTALYWYRQSLGQGLEFLIYFQGNSAPDKSGLPSDRFSAERTGGSVSTLTIQRTQQEDSAVYLCASLGGGSYNEQFFGPGTRLTVL.